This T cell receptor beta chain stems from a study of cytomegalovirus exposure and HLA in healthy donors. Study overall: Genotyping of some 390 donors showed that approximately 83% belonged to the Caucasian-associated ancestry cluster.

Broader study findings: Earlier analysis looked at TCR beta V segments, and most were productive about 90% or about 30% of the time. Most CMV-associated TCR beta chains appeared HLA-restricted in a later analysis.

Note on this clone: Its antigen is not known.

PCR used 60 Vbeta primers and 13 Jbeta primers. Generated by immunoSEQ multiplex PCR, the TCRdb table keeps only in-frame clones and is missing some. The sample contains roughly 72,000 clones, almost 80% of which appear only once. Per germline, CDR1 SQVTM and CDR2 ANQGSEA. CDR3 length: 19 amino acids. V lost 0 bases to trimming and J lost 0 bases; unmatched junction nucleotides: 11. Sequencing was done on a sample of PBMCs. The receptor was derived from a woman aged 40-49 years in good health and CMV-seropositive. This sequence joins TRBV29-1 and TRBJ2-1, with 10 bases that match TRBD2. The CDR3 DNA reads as TGCAGCGTTGAAGATCGGCTAGCGGGAGTGGTCCGCTCCTACAATGAGCAGTTCTTC. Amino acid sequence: CSVEDRLAGVVRSYNEQFF.